This record looks at one T cell receptor beta chain sequence and its context. Its antigen is not known. The sample comes from a study of cytomegalovirus exposure and HLA in healthy donors. Study-wide findings and caveats: Later, an analysis found that common viral pathogens appeared to be linked with several of the most significant clusters.

Each donor was nominally healthy when sampled (though unrecorded immune exposures were likely). Germline assignment: CDR1 LGHNT and CDR2 FRNRAP. The CDR3 extends over 18 amino acids. The ends were cut back, 6 bases at V and 4 bases at J, with 25 bases in the middle. It was with 60 Vbeta and 13 Jbeta primers that the PCR ran. Here immunoSEQ multiplex PCR was the method, and the copy in TCRdb shows in-frame clones only, minus some. The sample records about 130,000 clones, 70% to 75% being singletons. Sequencing was performed on PBMCs. The origin of this receptor is a male donor in good health and CMV-seronegative. The rearrangement joins TRBV12-5 to TRBJ2-4; D is perhaps TRBD1 (6 bases). In nucleotides, the CDR3 is TGTGCTAGTGGCCCCGCCCCACAGGGATCCCAACCGAAAAACATTCAGTACTTC. This translates into CASGPAPQGSQPKNIQYF.